The T cell receptor beta chain under discussion was sequenced for a study of cytomegalovirus exposure and HLA in healthy donors. As for the study in general: Inside one of the first data releases sat about 85 million unique TCRs taken from HLA-typed donors.

The V end lost 5 bases, the J end lost 8 bases, and 9 bases lay between the germline ends. The CDR3 contains 12 residues. The germline V gene has CDR1 MNHEY and CDR2 SMNVEV (reference sequence). In the PCR, 60 Vbeta and 13 Jbeta primers were used. The repertoire was sequenced with immunoSEQ multiplex PCR; TCRdb's copy has only in-frame clones and lacks some. Of roughly 180,000 clones listed, approximately 80% are singletons. This rearrangement joins TRBV27 to TRBJ1-4; D unclear. The sample consisted of PBMCs. The receptor was isolated from a female donor in good health and CMV-seronegative. CDR3 nucleotides: TGTGCCAGCAGTCCCCCCGGGGAAAAACTGTTTTTT. It is translated as CASSPPGEKLFF.